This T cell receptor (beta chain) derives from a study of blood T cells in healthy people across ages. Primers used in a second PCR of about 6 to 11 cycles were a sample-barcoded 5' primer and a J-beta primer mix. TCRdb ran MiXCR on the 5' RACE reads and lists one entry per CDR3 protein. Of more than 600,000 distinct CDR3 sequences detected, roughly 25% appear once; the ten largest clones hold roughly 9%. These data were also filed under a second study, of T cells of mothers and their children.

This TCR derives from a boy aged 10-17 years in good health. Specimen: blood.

DNA of the CDR3: TGTGCCAGCAGTTTATTCGGGAGGTTAAATGAGCAGTTCTTC. It is translated as CASSLFGRLNEQFF. The chain employs TRBV27 and TRBJ2-1; TRBD2 agrees at 7 bases. CDR1 MNHEY and CDR2 SMNVEV come from the germline V gene (reference sequence). V trimming: 1 base; J trimming: 7 bases; junction bases outside the gene matches: 4. CDR3 length: 14 amino acids.